This T cell receptor (beta chain) was identified during a study of CXCR3-negative and CXCR3-positive naive CD8 T cells. Background on the study: Cumulative TRB read yield was 130 million to 150 million, averaging about 1.5 +/- 0.3 million per library. Study-level results: High diversity, comparable across both naive subsets, contrasted with much lower diversity in memory CD8+ cells. Similar TRBV-TRBJ gene usage was seen in naive CXCR3-negative and CXCR3-positive cells, but not in memory cells.

CDR1 and CDR2 from the germline V gene are MNHNY and SVGAGI (reference sequence). This CDR3 is 19 amino acids long. UMI-labeled TRB cDNA libraries were prepared by 5' RACE. TCRdb re-analyzed the 5' RACE reads; it lists each CDR3 protein once, without DNA. The ten most abundant clones cover approximately 12% of a sample with 45,000 or so distinct CDR3 sequences. As for this clonotype: Its specificity is not known.

The study sorted every CD8+ T cell subset in triplicate at 310,000 or so cells each. The specimen sequenced was memory CD8+ T cells from blood. This sequence was found in a human donor in good health. Some clones in this sample may be carry-over from other donors' samples. V and J are TRBV6-6 and TRBJ2-7; checking the TCRdb D call of TRBD1 is not possible without DNA. This CDR3 is CASSYSNGGPDLLPYEQYF.